Each of the 32 T cell receptor beta chains below was sequenced from the same sample in a study of blood T cell repertoires in COVID-19. Sequencing was performed with immunoSEQ multiplex PCR; in TCRdb, only in-frame clones are kept and a portion is missing. The table records 200,000 to 250,000 clones, around 89% of them present only once. Source material: peripheral blood. The receptor set was obtained from a man in his thirties or forties with COVID-19, enrolled during active disease.

V gene TRBV6-5 combines with J gene TRBJ1-3, with 7 bases lining up with TRBD1. Losses at the gene ends were 6 bases for V and 0 bases for J; bases not matched to a gene: 5. CDR1 is MNHEY, CDR2 SVGAGI, per germline. The length of the CDR3 is 15 residues. The chain's CDR3 is CASRRGPSSGNTIYF. The DNA for the CDR3 is TGTGCCAGCAGGAGGGGGCCCAGCTCTGGAAACACCATATATTTT.

V and J are TRBV7-2 and TRBJ2-1, with TRBD1 matching 11 bases. The CDR3 is 14 amino acids. The ends lost 3 bases at V and 9 bases at J; junction bases unmatched: 4. The V gene's germline CDR1 is SGHTA and CDR2 FQGNSA. CDR3 residues: CASSLGQGGTEQFF. The CDR3 nucleotides are TGTGCCAGCAGCTTGGGACAGGGGGGAACTGAGCAGTTCTTC.

The chain is built from TRBV7-2 and TRBJ1-2, with 7 bases that match TRBD1. The V and J ends lost 6 bases and 8 bases, in that order; junction bases with no gene match: 15. The CDR3 totals 15 residues. Per germline, CDR1 SGHTA and CDR2 FQGNSA. As DNA, the CDR3 is TGTGCCAGCAGTTTCCAGACAGGGACCAGTGGAGGCTACACCTTC. Translation: CASSFQTGTSGGYTF.

This chain connects TRBV30 to TRBJ2-5; TRBD2 aligns across 10 bases. The J segment lost 6 bases and the V segment lost 0 bases, leaving 10 bases of the junction unmatched. Germline CDR1 is GTSNPN and CDR2 is SVGIG (reference sequence). The CDR3 consists of 16 residues. CDR3: CAWSVKPSGSVKTQYF. For the CDR3, the DNA is TGTGCCTGGAGTGTAAAGCCTAGCGGGAGCGTAAAGACCCAGTACTTC.

The J gene is TRBJ2-7, the V gene TRBV5-4; 7 bases agree with TRBD1. This CDR3 comprises 14 residues. J was trimmed by 3 bases and V by 4 bases; bases with no gene match: 7. Germline lookup yields CDR1 SGHNT and CDR2 YYREEE (reference sequence). Here the CDR3 DNA reads TGTGCCAGCAGCACCGTGGACAGGAGCTACGAGCAGTACTTC. The encoded protein is CASSTVDRSYEQYF.

CDR3 sequence: CASSLLGLVSYEQYF. In DNA form, the CDR3 reads TGTGCCAGCAGTCTCCTCGGACTAGTCTCCTACGAGCAGTACTTC. The chain recombines TRBV27 with TRBJ2-7, with 7 bases fitting TRBD2. Trimming at V came to 5 bases and at J to 0 bases, leaving 7 bases not matched to a gene. CDR3 length: 15 residues. Germline V gene sequence: CDR1 MNHEY, CDR2 SMNVEV (reference sequence).

This clone came up once. The gene calls are TRBV19 and TRBJ1-1, with a tentative D call TRBD1 (6 bases). The length of the CDR3 is 12 residues. V was trimmed by 8 bases and J by 6 bases, leaving 13 bases between them. CDR1 LNHDA and CDR2 SQIVND come from the germline V gene (reference sequence). DNA for the CDR3: TGTGCCAGTGCACAGGGATCGGCTGAAGCTTTCTTT. Protein product: CASAQGSAEAFF.

V and J are TRBV10-3 and TRBJ2-7; 10 nucleotides match TRBD1. The CDR3 is 15 residues long. In germline, CDR1 is ENHRY, CDR2 SYGVKD. Germline trimming cut 4 bases from V and 3 bases from J; bases unmatched to any gene: 6. This chain's CDR3 is CAISVSGQGGYEQYF. The CDR3 nucleotides are TGTGCCATCAGTGTCTCAGGACAGGGGGGCTACGAGCAGTACTTC.

This rearrangement joins TRBV5-1 to TRBJ1-2; no clear D gene. CDR1 and CDR2 (germline): SGHRS, YFSETQ. V dropped 0 bases and J dropped 4 bases, with 10 bases sitting between them. The CDR3 sequence is 14 residues long. The CDR3 spells CASSLAVGGYGYTF. The DNA for the CDR3 is TGCGCCAGCAGCTTGGCCGTGGGAGGCTATGGCTACACCTTC.

The table lists this clone with a few counts. The chain combines TRBV27 with TRBJ1-6; D may be TRBD1 (5 bases). V was trimmed by 3 bases and J by 0 bases, leaving 6 bases between them. The germline V gene has CDR1 MNHEY and CDR2 SMNVEV (reference sequence). The CDR3 is 15 residues long. CDR3 loop: CASSFGGSYNSPLHF. CDR3 sequence (DNA): TGTGCCAGCAGTTTCGGGGGCTCCTATAATTCACCCCTCCACTTT.

J is TRBJ2-3 and V is TRBV7-3, with 8 nucleotides matching TRBD2. V was pared by 5 bases and J by 0 bases, with 10 bases of the junction left unmatched. Germline CDR1 SGHTA, CDR2 FQGTGA. The CDR3 consists of 17 residues. CDR3 sequence reads: CASSPPGVAGSTDTQYF. CDR3 DNA: TGTGCCAGCAGCCCCCCCGGGGTAGCGGGGAGCACAGATACGCAGTATTTT.

Only one count was recorded for this clone. The gene calls are TRBV18 and TRBJ1-3; the D is unclear. Germline loops: CDR1 KGHSH, CDR2 LQKENI. The V gene lost 3 bases and the J gene lost 4 bases, with 13 bases spanning the gap. The CDR3 extends over 15 amino acids. CDR3 region: CASSPTLIQGNTIYF. CDR3 DNA: TGTGCCAGCTCACCGACATTGATCCAAGGAAACACCATATATTTT.

V and J are TRBV18 and TRBJ1-4, with 7 bases aligning to TRBD1. This CDR3 has 14 residues. Germline CDR1 KGHSH, CDR2 LQKENI. V shed 3 bases and J 4 bases; nucleotides not matched to a gene: 2. CDR3 DNA: TGTGCCAGCTCACCGGGACAGAGTAATGAAAAACTGTTTTTT. The encoded protein is CASSPGQSNEKLFF.

The V and J genes are TRBV18 and TRBJ2-6; 10 bases are a match to TRBD1. Germline V gene lookup returns CDR1 KGHSH and CDR2 LQKENI. V lost 3 bases and J lost 3; bases outside the gene matches: 8. This CDR3 region has 18 residues. The CDR3 sequence is CASSPPGQGISGANVLTF. CDR3 DNA sequence: TGTGCCAGCTCACCGCCGGGACAGGGGATTAGTGGGGCCAACGTCCTGACTTTC.

The rearrangement uses TRBV28 and TRBJ2-5; a weak D match, TRBD2 (7 bases). The CDR3 covers 16 residues. V lost 5 bases and J 3 bases, leaving 19 bases between the germline ends. CDR1 and CDR2 from the germline V gene are MDHEN and SYDVKM. As DNA, the CDR3 is TGTGCCAGCAGTCTATACCGGGGGGCAAGGAAAGAGACCCAGTACTTC. This gives the protein CASSLYRGARKETQYF.

This clone was seen a handful of times. This sequence joins TRBV7-9 and TRBJ2-7, with a possible D match to TRBD2 (6 bases). The V gene lost 3 bases and the J gene lost 3 bases, with 9 bases spanning the gap. Germline V gene sequence: CDR1 SEHNR, CDR2 FQNEAQ (reference sequence). The CDR3 consists of 13 residues. The CDR3: CASSFYGGYEQYF. CDR3 bases: TGTGCCAGCAGCTTCTACGGGGGCTACGAGCAGTACTTC.

The CDR3 region has the DNA TGCGCCAGCAGCTTGTTACAAAAACTAGCGGGAGGGACCTACGAGCAGTACTTC. Translating it yields CASSLLQKLAGGTYEQYF. This rearrangement joins TRBV5-1 to TRBJ2-7, with 13 bases that match TRBD2. Trimming removed 1 base from V and 2 bases from J; junction bases left unmatched: 9. In germline, CDR1 is SGHRS, CDR2 YFSETQ. This CDR3 region has 18 residues.

V usage is TRBV2 and J usage is TRBJ2-1, with D possibly being TRBD1 (6 bases). Trimming took off 7 bases at V and 4 bases at J, with 17 bases between the two ends. Germline V CDR1 and CDR2: SNHLY, FYNNEI. The CDR3 is made up of 15 amino acids. The CDR3 protein is CASTRKQGSYNEQFF. For the CDR3, the DNA is TGTGCCAGCACCCGAAAACAGGGCTCATACAATGAGCAGTTCTTC.

The gene calls are TRBV9 and TRBJ1-2; 7 bases agree with TRBD1. Germline CDR1 is SGDLS and CDR2 is YYNGEE. Trimming removed 4 bases from V and 3 bases from J; junction bases left unmatched: 12. This CDR3 comprises 16 residues. The CDR3 nucleotides are TGTGCCAGCAGCACCGAGGGGGCGGCCTACTACTATGGCTACACCTTC. Protein: CASSTEGAAYYYGYTF. Drawing the rest from reference TRBV9 and TRBJ1-2, the complete variable domain is DSGVTQTPKHLITATGQRVTLRCSPRSGDLSVYWYQQSLDQGLQFLIQYYNGEERAKGNILERFSAQQFPDLHSELNLSSLELGDSALYFCASSTEGAAYYYGYTFGSGTRLTVV.

The chain is built from TRBV2 and TRBJ2-7; possibly TRBD1 for D (5 bases). CDR1 and CDR2 from the germline V gene are SNHLY and FYNNEI. V was cut by 7 bases and J by 6 bases, with 13 bases left in between. The CDR3 contains 12 residues. Here the CDR3 reads CASTSSGPEQYF. The DNA of the CDR3 is TGTGCCAGCACCAGCTCAGGGCCCGAGCAGTACTTC.

The chain couples TRBV6-1 to TRBJ2-1; D remains ambiguous. Deletions cut 2 bases from V and 1 base from J, with 12 bases between. Germline lookup yields CDR1 MNHNS and CDR2 SASEGT. The CDR3 runs 16 residues. As DNA, the CDR3 is TGTGCCAGCAGTGAATCCCCACTCCCTTCCTACAATGAGCAGTTCTTC. Translating it yields CASSESPLPSYNEQFF.

This chain uses TRBV19 with TRBJ2-7; TRBD1 matches 7 bases. Trimming removed 4 bases from V and 3 bases from J; junction bases left unmatched: 6. Per germline, CDR1 LNHDA and CDR2 SQIVND (reference sequence). The length of the CDR3 is 14 residues. Here the CDR3 reads CASSTSGTDYEQYF. CDR3 in DNA: TGTGCCAGTAGTACGTCCGGGACAGACTACGAGCAGTACTTC.

This chain uses TRBV12-3 or TRBV12-4 with TRBJ2-7; D remains unclear. The V end lost 3 bases, the J end lost 4 bases, and 7 bases lay between the germline ends. The CDR3 length is 12 residues. The DNA of the CDR3 is TGTGCCAGCAGTTTCCGAGAGTACGAGCAGTACTTC. Protein: CASSFREYEQYF.

This sequence joins TRBV19 and TRBJ2-3; 10 bases are shared with TRBD2. Germline assignment: CDR1 LNHDA and CDR2 SQIVND (reference sequence). Trimming took 2 bases from V and 1 from J; bases not matched to a gene: 0. The CDR3 totals 15 residues. The CDR3 coding sequence is TGTGCCAGTAGTATACTAGCGGGAGGCACAGATACGCAGTATTTT. This gives the protein CASSILAGGTDTQYF.

This clone showed up just once. This sequence joins TRBV4-3 and TRBJ2-7; 8 bases align to TRBD2. Germline V lookup: CDR1 LGHNA, CDR2 YSLEER. The CDR3 sequence is 15 residues long. The V segment lost 0 bases and the J segment 7 bases; nucleotides outside the gene matches: 8. The CDR3 DNA reads TGCGCCAGCAGCCAAGATCCAGCGGGAGTGAAGGAGCAGTACTTC. This gives the protein CASSQDPAGVKEQYF.

The V call is TRBV18, the J call TRBJ2-7; the D gene is possibly TRBD1 (6 bases). The CDR3 is made up of 14 amino acids. Trimming took off 0 bases at V and 0 bases at J, with 6 bases between the two ends. CDR1 and CDR2 from the germline V gene are KGHSH and LQKENI. This CDR3 is CASSPPTGSYEQYF. In DNA form, the CDR3 reads TGTGCCAGCTCACCACCGACAGGCTCCTACGAGCAGTACTTC.

V usage is TRBV18 and J usage is TRBJ1-1, with D maybe TRBD1 (6 bases). The ends were cut back, 6 bases at V and 0 bases at J, with 17 bases in the middle. Germline CDR1 reads KGHSH; CDR2 reads LQKENI. The CDR3 runs to 16 residues. CDR3 nucleotide sequence: TGTGCCAGCTCGAAAGTACAGGGTAGTGTGAACACTGAAGCTTTCTTT. It specifies CASSKVQGSVNTEAFF.

A single count supports this clone. V gene TRBV7-2 combines with J gene TRBJ2-7; 8 bases line up with TRBD1. Germline assignment: CDR1 SGHTA and CDR2 FQGNSA. The V gene end was trimmed by 3 bases and the J gene end by 3 bases; junction bases not matched to a gene: 13. This CDR3 contains 17 residues. The CDR3 sequence: CASSFLGQGSAFYEQYF. The CDR3 coding sequence is TGTGCCAGCAGCTTCTTAGGACAGGGCTCCGCGTTCTACGAGCAGTACTTC. The full variable domain, with the rest looked up from reference TRBV7-2 and TRBJ2-7, is GAGVSQSPSNKVTEKGKDVELRCDPISGHTALYWYRQSLGQGLEFLIYFQGNSAPDKSGLPSDRFSAERTGGSVSTLTIQRTQQEDSAVYLCASSFLGQGSAFYEQYFGPGTRLTVT.

The chain links TRBV5-4 to TRBJ2-3, with 11 nucleotides matching TRBD2. The CDR3 is made up of 16 amino acids. Per germline, CDR1 SGHNT and CDR2 YYREEE (reference sequence). V lost 6 bases to trimming and J lost 4 bases; unmatched junction nucleotides: 10. The CDR3 protein is CASTPRLAGIADTQYF. The CDR3 nucleotides read TGTGCCAGCACCCCCCGACTAGCGGGAATCGCAGATACGCAGTATTTT.

The chain couples TRBV12-2 to TRBJ2-6; TRBD1 is taken as the D call from the table, unchecked against the DNA. TRBV12-2 is tagged as a pseudogene. The CDR3 sequence is 20 residues long. CDR3 sequence (DNA): TGTGCAAGTCGCTTCTTAACCGAGGACAGGGCCTTGTCTGGGGCCAACGTCCTGACTTTC. Its translation: CASRFLTEDRALSGANVLTF.

The V gene is TRBV6-1, the J gene TRBJ1-2, with D unresolved. The CDR3 covers 14 residues. V lost 3 bases and J 7 bases, leaving 15 bases between the germline ends. Germline CDR1 and CDR2: MNHNS and SASEGT. The CDR3 bases are TGTGCCAGCAGTGAGATGTTAGGCCCGGGTGGCTACACCTTC. Translation: CASSEMLGPGGYTF.

The V gene is TRBV10-2, the J gene TRBJ1-2; weak D call: TRBD1 (5 bases). The CDR3 contains 14 residues. CDR1 is WSHSY and CDR2 is SAAADI in the germline V gene. V was trimmed by 4 bases and J by 4 bases, leaving 13 bases between them. CDR3 DNA: TGCGCCAGCAGTGGTGGAGAACAGGCCTATGGCTACACCTTC. The encoded protein is CASSGGEQAYGYTF.